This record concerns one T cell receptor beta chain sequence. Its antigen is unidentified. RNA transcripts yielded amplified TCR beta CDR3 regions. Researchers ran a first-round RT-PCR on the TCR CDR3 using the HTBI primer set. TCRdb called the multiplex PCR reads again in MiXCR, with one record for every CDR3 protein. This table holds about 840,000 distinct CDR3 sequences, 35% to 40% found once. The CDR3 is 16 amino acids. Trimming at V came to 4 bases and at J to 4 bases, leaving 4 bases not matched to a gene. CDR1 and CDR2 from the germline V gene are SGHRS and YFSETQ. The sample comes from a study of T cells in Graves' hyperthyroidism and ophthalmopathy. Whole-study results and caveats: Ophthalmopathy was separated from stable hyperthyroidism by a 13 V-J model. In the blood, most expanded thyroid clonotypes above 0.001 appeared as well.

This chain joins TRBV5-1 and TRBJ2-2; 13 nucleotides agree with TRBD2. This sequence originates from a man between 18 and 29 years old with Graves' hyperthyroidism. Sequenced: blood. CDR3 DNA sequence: TGCGCCAGCAGCGGGACTAGCGGGGTATTCACCGGGGAGCTGTTTTTT. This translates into CASSGTSGVFTGELFF. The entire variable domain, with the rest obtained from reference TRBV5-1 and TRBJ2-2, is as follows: KAGVTQTPRYLIKTRGQQVTLSCSPISGHRSVSWYQQTPGQGLQFLFEYFSETQRNKGNFPGRFSGRQFSNSRSEMNVSTLELGDSALYLCASSGTSGVFTGELFFGEGSRLTVL.